Listed below are T cell receptor beta chains from one sample, sequenced in a study of blood T cell repertoires in COVID-19. The data were produced by immunoSEQ multiplex PCR, yet TCRdb's version contains in-frame clones alone and is incomplete. The data contain about 300,000 clones, just over 85% of them singletons. Material for sequencing was PBMCs or T cells enriched from blood (not recorded which). All receptors derive from a man aged 25-40 years who had recovered from COVID-19. CDR3s include the opening cysteine and the closing phenylalanine or tryptophan. Fields, in order: J gene, V gene, clone size, D gene, CDR3 DNA, CDR3 protein. D genes are given only for firm matches. Clone size, where shown, is once, few, many, or a class for clones that have expanded.

>TRBJ2-5|TRBV12-3/TRBV12-4|.|.
TGTGCCAGCAGCCCAACAGGGGAGACCCAGTACTTC
CASSPTGETQYF
>TRBJ2-1|TRBV27|.|.
TGTGCCAGCAGTCCCGACTCGTACAATGAGCAGTTCTTC
CASSPDSYNEQFF
>TRBJ2-1|TRBV24-1|.|TRBD1
TGTGCCACCAGTGCCCTGGGACAGGGAGGAGGTGTGCATGAGCAGTTCTTC
CATSALGQGGGVHEQFF
>TRBJ2-4|TRBV5-1|.|TRBD1
TGCGCCAGCAGCCCGGACAGGACTTCCTTAGCCAAAAACATTCAGTACTTC
CASSPDRTSLAKNIQYF
>TRBJ2-5|TRBV10-2|few|.
TGCGCCAGCAGTGAGGGCGGTCAGGGGACCCAGTACTTC
CASSEGGQGTQYF
>TRBJ2-1|TRBV6-5|.|TRBD2
TGTGCCAGTCTCGGAGCGGGGGATTACAATGAGCAGTTCTTC
CASLGAGDYNEQFF
>TRBJ2-7|TRBV19|.|.
TGTGCCAGTAGTAGCGGCGTGAGCTACGAGCAGTACTTC
CASSSGVSYEQYF
>TRBJ1-5|TRBV30|.|.
TGTGCCTGGAGTGGGCTGGATGGAGTTCCGTGGCCCCAGCATTTT
CAWSGLDGVPWPQHF
>TRBJ2-2|TRBV20-1|.|.
TGCAGTGCTAGTGACAGTCGAACGAACACCGGGGAGCTGTTTTTT
CSASDSRTNTGELFF
>TRBJ1-5|TRBV27|.|TRBD1
TGTGCCAGCAGGGGACAGGGAAATAGCAATCAGCCCCAGCATTTT
CASRGQGNSNQPQHF
>TRBJ1-1|TRBV13|.|TRBD1
TGTGCCAGCAGCTTAAGGGGGCACACTGAAGCTTTCTTT
CASSLRGHTEAFF
>TRBJ2-3|TRBV7-2|.|.
TGTGCCAGCAGCTTAGGACGGGGGATCGGCACAGATACGCAGTATTTT
CASSLGRGIGTDTQYF
>TRBJ2-3|TRBV18|.|.
TGTGCCAGCTCACCACCGTCACGGTCCGATACGCAGTATTTT
CASSPPSRSDTQYF
>TRBJ2-7|TRBV7-2|.|TRBD2
TGTGCCAGCAGCCAGACTAGCGGGAGCTTCTACGAGCAGTACTTC
CASSQTSGSFYEQYF
>TRBJ1-2|TRBV7-9|.|TRBD1
TGTGCCAGCAGCTACGGGGCAGGGGGCGATAACTATGGCTACACCTTC
CASSYGAGGDNYGYTF
>TRBJ1-1|TRBV18|.|.
TGTGCCAGCTCACCCGGGGAGATGAACACTGAAGCTTTCTTT
CASSPGEMNTEAFF
>TRBJ2-1|TRBV5-1|.|TRBD2
TGCGCCAGCAGCTCCCTAGCGGGAGGGAGCAATGAGCAGTTCTTC
CASSSLAGGSNEQFF
>TRBJ1-3|TRBV2|.|.
TGTGCCAGTGCGCGGTATAGCTCTGGAAACACCATATATTTT
CASARYSSGNTIYF
>TRBJ1-4|TRBV2|.|TRBD1
TGTGCCAGCAGTGAGTCGGGACAGGGGCATGAAAAACTGTTTTTT
CASSESGQGHEKLFF
>TRBJ2-1|TRBV19|.|TRBD2
TGTGCCAGTAGTCCCCGGGGAGGGTTGCAGTTCTTC
CASSPRGGLQFF
>TRBJ1-6|TRBV6-5|.|.
TGTGCCGAGGCGGTGGCCATGAATTCCCCCCTCCACTTT
CAEAVAMNSPLHF
>TRBJ1-3|TRBV30|.|TRBD1
TGTGCCTGGATCATGGGACAGGGCTTCCCTGGAAACACCATATATTTT
CAWIMGQGFPGNTIYF
>TRBJ1-2|TRBV3-1/TRBV3-2|.|.
TGTGCCAGCAGTCGTAATTGGGGCGGAGCTAACTATGGCTACACCTTC
CASSRNWGGANYGYTF
>TRBJ2-5|TRBV30|.|TRBD2
TGTGCCTGGAGATTAGCGGGAGCGGGACTTGAGACCCAGTACTTC
CAWRLAGAGLETQYF
>TRBJ1-3|TRBV27|.|TRBD1
TGTGCCAGCAGCCGGACAGGAGCTGGAAACACCATATATTTT
CASSRTGAGNTIYF
>TRBJ2-3|TRBV18|.|.
TGTGCCAGCTCACCACCCAAGGGAGACGGGACAGATACGCAGTATTTT
CASSPPKGDGTDTQYF
>TRBJ2-7|TRBV11-1|once|.
TGTGCCAGCAGCCTCACTAGCTCCTACGAGCAGTACTTC
CASSLTSSYEQYF
>TRBJ2-7|TRBV4-2|.|TRBD2
TGTGCCAGCAGCCTACCGGGGGGAGGGGACTACGAGCAGTACTTC
CASSLPGGGDYEQYF
>TRBJ2-1|TRBV2|.|.
TGTGCCAGCAGTGAGCAGGGAGGACCCTACAATGAGCAGTTCTTC
CASSEQGGPYNEQFF
>TRBJ2-5|TRBV18|.|.
TGTGCCAGCTCACCAAGCTTGGAGACCCAGTACTTC
CASSPSLETQYF
>TRBJ2-4|TRBV7-2|.|.
TGTGCCAGCAGTACATCAGAGGGTAGTAGGGCCAAAAACATTCAGTACTTC
CASSTSEGSRAKNIQYF
>TRBJ1-4|TRBV28|.|.
TGTGCCAGCAGTACCCCGACAGGTTGGGGTGAAAAACTGTTTTTT
CASSTPTGWGEKLFF
>TRBJ1-2|TRBV2|.|.
TGTGCCAGCAGGGGCGGGGCCTATGGCTACACCTTC
CASRGGAYGYTF
>TRBJ1-1|TRBV3-1/TRBV3-2|.|.
TGTGCCAGCAGCCAAAACTACGGGGGAACTGAAGCTTTCTTT
CASSQNYGGTEAFF
>TRBJ1-4|TRBV5-1|.|.
TGCGCCAGCAGCTTGCTGGGGAGCGGAGGTAATGAAAAACTGTTTTTT
CASSLLGSGGNEKLFF